The 16 T cell receptor beta chains below come from one sample, sequenced in a study of spatial heterogeneity in lung cancer. Time point meaning: sample taken at primary tumor resection. Researchers sequenced whole RNA taken from tumor, nontumor lung or frozen PBMC without sorting. MiXCR, applied by TCRdb to the 5' RACE reads, yields one record per CDR3 protein. Of about 75,000 distinct CDR3 sequences in the sample, roughly 14% were seen once. The sequenced sample was PBMCs, obtained at surgery. Every receptor here comes from a male donor with early-stage non-small cell lung cancer.

Comment on this clonotype: A read error may account for a junction end that differs from germline. The chain is built from TRBV7-7 and TRBJ2-5; the D is unclear. This CDR3 contains 12 residues. The germline V gene has CDR1 SSHAT and CDR2 FNYEAQ (reference sequence). The DNA of the CDR3 is TGTGCTAGCAGCTCCAAGGGATCGGCCCAGTACTTC. Translating it yields CASSSKGSAQYF.

This clonotype appeared a few times. The chain has TRBV5-4 and TRBJ1-4; 10 nucleotides agree with TRBD1. Germline lookup yields CDR1 SGHNT and CDR2 YYREEE (reference sequence). Losses at the gene ends were 3 bases for V and 15 bases for J; bases not matched to a gene: 11. The CDR3 extends over 14 amino acids. CDR3: CASSYGTGAFAVFF. Written as DNA, the CDR3 is TGTGCCAGCAGCTACGGGACAGGGGCCTTCGCGGTGTTTTTT.

This clonotype has only a few counts. The V and J genes are TRBV24-1 and TRBJ2-1, with a weak D call TRBD2 (7 bases). Germline V gene lookup returns CDR1 KGHDR and CDR2 SFDVKD. Trimming stripped 4 bases from V and 6 bases from J, with 18 bases between. The CDR3 spans 16 residues. The CDR3 nucleotides read TGTGCCACCAGTGACCCCACCGGGGGGCGCGGCAATGAGCAGTTCTTC. It specifies CATSDPTGGRGNEQFF.

The sample holds many counts of this clonotype. The J gene is TRBJ1-5, the V gene TRBV20-1; D might be TRBD1 (5 bases). The CDR3 has 16 residues. Germline lookup yields CDR1 DFQATT and CDR2 SNEGSKA (reference sequence). V was clipped by 0 bases and J by 5 bases, with 17 bases between them. This CDR3 reads CSARDGARGIDQPQHF. The DNA of the CDR3 is TGCAGTGCTAGAGATGGGGCGAGGGGAATCGATCAGCCCCAGCATTTT.

V and J are TRBV18 and TRBJ2-1, with TRBD2 matching over 10 bases. Trimming cost V 6 bases and J 5 bases; bases outside gene matches: 7. This CDR3 has 15 residues. CDR1 and CDR2 from the germline V gene are KGHSH and LQKENI. CDR3 loop: CASSRGLAENNEQFF. In nucleotides, the CDR3 is TGTGCCAGCTCCCGAGGACTAGCGGAAAACAATGAGCAGTTCTTC.

This clonotype was seen many times. This chain connects TRBV6-5 to TRBJ2-1; D may correspond to TRBD1 or TRBD2 (7 bases each). This CDR3 spans 14 amino acids. The germline V gene has CDR1 MNHEY and CDR2 SVGAGI. With 4 bases removed from V and 5 bases from J, the gap between germline ends came to 12 bases. CDR3 residues: CASSFQGGDNEQFF. The CDR3 bases are TGTGCCAGCAGTTTTCAGGGGGGGGACAATGAGCAGTTCTTC.

About this clonotype: Sequence at one end of the junction differs from germline and may be a read error. The genes are TRBV5-1 and TRBJ2-3; D is undetermined. The CDR3 is 14 amino acids. Looked up from germline, CDR1 is SGHRS and CDR2 is YFSETQ. CDR3 in DNA: TGCGCCAGCAGCTTGAGTCGAATCACAGATACGGAGTATTTT. Its protein product is CASSLSRITDTEYF.

J is TRBJ1-1 and V is TRBV30; 7 bases line up with TRBD1. The germline gives CDR1 GTSNPN, CDR2 SVGIG (reference sequence). The CDR3 length is 15 residues. J gave up 5 bases and V 3 bases, and 12 bases lay outside the gene matches. CDR3 nucleotides: TGTGCCTGGAGAGGACAGGTTGGGCGTGGTACTGAAGCTTTCTTT. Its protein product is CAWRGQVGRGTEAFF.

The rearrangement joins TRBV2 to TRBJ2-1; TRBD2 is a possible D gene (7 bases). V lost 6 bases, J lost 4 bases, and 16 bases lay in between. Germline V gene sequence: CDR1 SNHLY, CDR2 FYNNEI. This CDR3 contains 15 residues. CDR3 in amino acids: CASSGAGAVYNEQFF. The DNA for the CDR3 is TGTGCCAGCAGCGGGGCGGGGGCTGTATACAATGAGCAGTTCTTC.

This clonotype was picked up many times. The chain couples TRBV5-5 to TRBJ2-1; TRBD2 is a possible D gene (7 bases). The CDR3 has 15 amino acids. Germline-derived CDR1 and CDR2 are SGHKS and YYEKEE (reference sequence). Trimming left V 4 bases short and J 4 bases short, with 15 bases between. The CDR3 sequence is CASSGGSGTYNEQFF. Here the CDR3 DNA reads TGTGCCAGCAGCGGCGGGAGCGGGACATACAATGAGCAGTTCTTC.

This clonotype was found a few times. The gene calls are TRBV5-1 and TRBJ1-6; 10 nucleotides agree with TRBD1. The CDR3 has 15 residues. Germline CDR1 and CDR2: SGHRS and YFSETQ. V trimming: 4 bases; J trimming: 8 bases; junction bases outside the gene matches: 6. CDR3 coding DNA: TGCGCCAGCAGCATGGGACAGGGGAGCGATTCACCCCTCCACTTT. As protein: CASSMGQGSDSPLHF.

V usage is TRBV19 and J usage is TRBJ2-2; 9 bases agree with TRBD2. The length of the CDR3 is 17 residues. V shed 1 base, J shed 6 bases, and the junction held 9 bases outside the gene matches. Germline CDR1 reads LNHDA; CDR2 reads SQIVND (reference sequence). CDR3 in amino acids: CASSIGSRGLASGELFF. Here the CDR3 DNA reads TGTGCCAGTAGTATAGGTAGTCGCGGACTAGCGTCCGGGGAGCTGTTTTTT.

This clonotype was seen many times. The J gene is TRBJ2-1, the V gene TRBV5-1, with TRBD2 identical over 8 bases. The V gene end was trimmed by 0 bases and the J gene end by 5 bases; junction bases not matched to a gene: 7. Germline CDR1 is SGHRS and CDR2 is YFSETQ. CDR3 length equals 16 residues. The CDR3 bases are TGCGCCAGCAGCTTGGTGTTAGCGGGGAGCCACAATGAGCAGTTCTTC. Its protein is CASSLVLAGSHNEQFF.

DNA of the CDR3: TGTGCCAGCAGCAGGGAATTTAACTATGGCTACACCTTC. Translation gives CASSREFNYGYTF. The genes are TRBV7-2 and TRBJ1-2; unclear D gene. Germline CDR1 and CDR2: SGHTA and FQGNSA. The CDR3 is 13 amino acids. With 5 bases removed from V and 1 base from J, the gap between germline ends came to 8 bases.

This clonotype has a count of ten or more. The chain has TRBV5-6 and TRBJ1-1, with D possibly matching TRBD1 (5 bases). Trimming pared 2 bases from V and 0 bases from J, leaving 11 bases between. The V gene's germline CDR1 is SGHDT and CDR2 YYEEEE. CDR3 length: 15 residues. DNA of the CDR3: TGTGCCAGCAGCTTACCACGGGGGATGAACACTGAAGCTTTCTTT. Protein sequence: CASSLPRGMNTEAFF.

At least ten counts were recorded for this clonotype. The genes are TRBV29-1 and TRBJ2-1; D might be TRBD1 (6 bases). CDR1 is SQVTM and CDR2 is ANQGSEA in the germline V gene. V lost 6 bases and J 0 bases, leaving 15 bases between the germline ends. This CDR3 has 15 residues. CDR3 in DNA: TGCAGCGTCCCCCGGGACACAACCTCCTACAATGAGCAGTTCTTC. Amino acids: CSVPRDTTSYNEQFF.